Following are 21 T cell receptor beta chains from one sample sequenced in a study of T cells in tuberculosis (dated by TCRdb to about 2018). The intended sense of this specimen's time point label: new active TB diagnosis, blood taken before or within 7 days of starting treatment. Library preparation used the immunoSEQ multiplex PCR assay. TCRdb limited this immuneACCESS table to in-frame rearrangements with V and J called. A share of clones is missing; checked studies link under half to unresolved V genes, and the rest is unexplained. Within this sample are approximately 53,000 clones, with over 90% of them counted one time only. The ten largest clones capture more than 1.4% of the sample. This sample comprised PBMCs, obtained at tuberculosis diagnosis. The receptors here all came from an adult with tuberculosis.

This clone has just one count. The CDR3 is CAWSQGFGGNQPQHF. The CDR3 DNA reads as TGTGCCTGGAGTCAGGGATTTGGGGGCAATCAGCCCCAGCATTTT. This chain joins TRBV30 and TRBJ1-5; weak D call: TRBD1 (5 bases). V was cut by 2 bases and J by 2 bases, with 13 bases left in between. The germline V gene has CDR1 GTSNPN and CDR2 SVGIG (reference sequence). The CDR3 runs 15 residues.

CDR3 loop: CASRPSVGAGSYEQYF. CDR3 coding DNA: TGTGCCAGCAGACCATCCGTCGGGGCGGGATCCTACGAGCAGTACTTC. The chain links TRBV28 to TRBJ2-7; perhaps TRBD2 as D (6 bases). Germline assignment: CDR1 MDHEN and CDR2 SYDVKM. V lost 6 bases, J lost 1 base, and 19 bases lay in between. CDR3 size: 16 residues.

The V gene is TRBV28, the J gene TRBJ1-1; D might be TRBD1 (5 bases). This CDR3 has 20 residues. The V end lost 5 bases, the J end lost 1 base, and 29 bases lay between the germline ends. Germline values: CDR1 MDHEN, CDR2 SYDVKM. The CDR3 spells CASSPQGTGAGPIGNTEAFF. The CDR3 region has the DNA TGTGCCAGCAGTCCGCAAGGAACGGGAGCAGGGCCGATCGGGAACACTGAAGCTTTCTTT. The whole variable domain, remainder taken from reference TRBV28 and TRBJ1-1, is DVKVTQSSRYLVKRTGEKVFLECVQDMDHENMFWYRQDPGLGLRLIYFSYDVKMKEKGDIPEGYSVSREKKERFSLILESASTNQTSMYLCASSPQGTGAGPIGNTEAFFGQGTRLTVV.

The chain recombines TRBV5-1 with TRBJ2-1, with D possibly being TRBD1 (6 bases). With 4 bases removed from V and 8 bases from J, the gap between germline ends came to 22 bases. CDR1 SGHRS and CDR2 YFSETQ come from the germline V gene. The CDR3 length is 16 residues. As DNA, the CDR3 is TGCGCCAGCAGCCCCTTCACAGGGTCTAGTGTCGATGAGCAGTTCTTC. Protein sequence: CASSPFTGSSVDEQFF.

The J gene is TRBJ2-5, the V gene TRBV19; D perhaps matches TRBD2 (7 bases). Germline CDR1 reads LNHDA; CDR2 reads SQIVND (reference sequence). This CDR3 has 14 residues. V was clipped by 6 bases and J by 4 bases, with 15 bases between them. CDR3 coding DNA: TGTGCCAGTAGCGAAGGGGGGGCAGCAGAGACCCAGTACTTC. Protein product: CASSEGGAAETQYF.

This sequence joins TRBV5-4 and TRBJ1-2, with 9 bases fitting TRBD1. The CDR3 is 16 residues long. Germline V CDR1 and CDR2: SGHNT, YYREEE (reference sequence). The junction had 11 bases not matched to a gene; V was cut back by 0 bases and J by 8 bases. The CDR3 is CASSLAGGQGLRGYTF. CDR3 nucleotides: TGTGCCAGCAGCTTGGCGGGCGGACAGGGGTTGCGGGGCTACACCTTC.

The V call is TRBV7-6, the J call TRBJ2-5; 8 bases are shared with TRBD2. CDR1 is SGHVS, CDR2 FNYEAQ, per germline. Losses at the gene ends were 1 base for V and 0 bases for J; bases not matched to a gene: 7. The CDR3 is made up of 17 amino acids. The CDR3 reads CASSLGVAGGDQETQYF. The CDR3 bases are TGTGCCAGCAGCTTAGGTGTCGCGGGGGGCGACCAAGAGACCCAGTACTTC.

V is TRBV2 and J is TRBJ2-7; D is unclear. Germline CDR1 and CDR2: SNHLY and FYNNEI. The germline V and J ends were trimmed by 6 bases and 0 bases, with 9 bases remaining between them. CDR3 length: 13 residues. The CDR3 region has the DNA TGTGCCAGCAGCGCCGACATCTCCTACGAGCAGTACTTC. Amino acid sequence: CASSADISYEQYF. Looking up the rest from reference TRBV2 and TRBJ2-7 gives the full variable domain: EPEVTQTPSHQVTQMGQEVILRCVPISNHLYFYWYRQILGQKVEFLVSFYNNEISEKSEIFDDQFSVERPDGSNFTLKIRSTKLEDSAMYFCASSADISYEQYFGPGTRLTVT.

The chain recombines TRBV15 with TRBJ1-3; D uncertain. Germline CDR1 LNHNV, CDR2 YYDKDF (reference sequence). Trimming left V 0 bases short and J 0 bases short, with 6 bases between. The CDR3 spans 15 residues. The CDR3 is CATSREGSSGNTIYF. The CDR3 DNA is TGTGCCACCAGCAGAGAGGGGAGCTCTGGAAACACCATATATTTT.

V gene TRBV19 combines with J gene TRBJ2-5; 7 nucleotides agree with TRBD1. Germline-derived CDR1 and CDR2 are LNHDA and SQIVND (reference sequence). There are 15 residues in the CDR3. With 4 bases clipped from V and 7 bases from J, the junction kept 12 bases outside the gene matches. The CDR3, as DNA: TGTGCCAGTAGTAAAACCACAGGGGCGGTAACGACCCAGTACTTC. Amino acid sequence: CASSKTTGAVTTQYF.

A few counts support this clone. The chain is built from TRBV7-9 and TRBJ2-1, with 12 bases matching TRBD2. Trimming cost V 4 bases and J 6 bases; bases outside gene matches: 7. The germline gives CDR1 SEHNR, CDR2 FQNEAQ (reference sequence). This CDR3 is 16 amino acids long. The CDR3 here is CASSSRASGRGNEQFF. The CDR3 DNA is TGTGCCAGCAGCTCCCGAGCTAGCGGGAGGGGCAATGAGCAGTTCTTC. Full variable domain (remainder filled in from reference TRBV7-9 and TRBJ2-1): DTGVSQNPRHKITKRGQNVTFRCDPISEHNRLYWYRQTLGQGPEFLTYFQNEAQLEKSRLLSDRFSAERPKGSFSTLEIQRTEQGDSAMYLCASSSRASGRGNEQFFGPGTRLTVL.

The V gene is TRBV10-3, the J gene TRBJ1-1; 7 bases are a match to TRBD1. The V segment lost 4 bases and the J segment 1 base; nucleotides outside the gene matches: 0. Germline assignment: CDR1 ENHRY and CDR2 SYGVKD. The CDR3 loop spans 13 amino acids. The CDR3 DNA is TGTGCCATCAGTGGGACAGGGAACACTGAAGCTTTCTTT. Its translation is CAISGTGNTEAFF.

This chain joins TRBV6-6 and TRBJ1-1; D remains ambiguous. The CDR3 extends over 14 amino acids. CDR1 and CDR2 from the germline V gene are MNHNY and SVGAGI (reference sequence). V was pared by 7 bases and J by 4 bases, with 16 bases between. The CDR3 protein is CASTLTEVVTEAFF. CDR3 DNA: TGTGCCAGCACCTTAACCGAGGTTGTCACTGAAGCTTTCTTT.

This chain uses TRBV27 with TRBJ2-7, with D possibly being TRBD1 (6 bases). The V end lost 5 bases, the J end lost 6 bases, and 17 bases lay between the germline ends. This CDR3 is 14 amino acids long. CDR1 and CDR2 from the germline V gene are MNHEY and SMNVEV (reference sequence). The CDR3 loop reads CASSPRGPLREQYF. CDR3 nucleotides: TGTGCCAGCAGTCCCAGGGGTCCCCTCCGCGAGCAGTACTTC.

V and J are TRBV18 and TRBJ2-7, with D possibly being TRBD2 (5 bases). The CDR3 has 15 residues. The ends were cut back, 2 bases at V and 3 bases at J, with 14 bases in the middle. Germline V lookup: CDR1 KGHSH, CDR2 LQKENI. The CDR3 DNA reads TGTGCCAGCTCACCAAGGTCGGGGATATACTACGAGCAGTACTTC. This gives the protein CASSPRSGIYYEQYF.

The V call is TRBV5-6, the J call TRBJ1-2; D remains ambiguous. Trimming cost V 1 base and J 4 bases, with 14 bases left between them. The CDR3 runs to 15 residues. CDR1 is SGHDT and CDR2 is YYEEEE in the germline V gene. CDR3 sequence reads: CASSLNLGGPYGYTF. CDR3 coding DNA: TGTGCCAGCAGCTTGAACCTCGGTGGTCCCTATGGCTACACCTTC. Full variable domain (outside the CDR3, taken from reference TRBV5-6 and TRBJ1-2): DAGVTQSPTHLIKTRGQQVTLRCSPKSGHDTVSWYQQALGQGPQFIFQYYEEEERQRGNFPDRFSGHQFPNYSSELNVNALLLGDSALYLCASSLNLGGPYGYTFGSGTRLTVV.

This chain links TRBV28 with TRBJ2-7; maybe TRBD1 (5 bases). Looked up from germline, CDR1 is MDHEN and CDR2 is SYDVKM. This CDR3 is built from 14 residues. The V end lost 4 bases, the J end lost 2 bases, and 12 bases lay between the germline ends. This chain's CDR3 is CASSSPPGTYEQYF. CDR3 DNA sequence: TGTGCCAGCAGTTCCCCCCCAGGGACCTACGAGCAGTACTTC.

This CDR3 is CASSYSTSGRTDTQYF. The CDR3 coding sequence is TGTGCCAGCAGTTACTCGACTAGCGGGAGAACAGATACGCAGTATTTT. J is TRBJ2-3 and V is TRBV6-6; 12 bases agree with TRBD2. V trimming: 0 bases; J trimming: 3 bases; junction bases outside the gene matches: 1. Germline-derived CDR1 and CDR2 are MNHNY and SVGAGI (reference sequence). The CDR3 has 16 residues.

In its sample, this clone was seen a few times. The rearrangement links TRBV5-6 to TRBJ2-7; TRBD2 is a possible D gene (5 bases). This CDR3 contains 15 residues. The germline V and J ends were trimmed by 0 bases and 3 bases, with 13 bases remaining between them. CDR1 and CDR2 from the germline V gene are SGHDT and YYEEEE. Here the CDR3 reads CASSLGSGVYYEQYF. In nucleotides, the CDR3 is TGTGCCAGCAGCTTGGGGAGCGGAGTTTACTACGAGCAGTACTTC.

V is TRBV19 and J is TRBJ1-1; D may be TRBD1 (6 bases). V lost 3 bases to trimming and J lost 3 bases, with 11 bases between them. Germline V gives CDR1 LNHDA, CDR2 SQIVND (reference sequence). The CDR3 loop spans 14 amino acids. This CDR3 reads CASSITAGDTEAFF. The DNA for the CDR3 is TGTGCCAGTAGTATCACCGCAGGGGACACTGAAGCTTTCTTT.

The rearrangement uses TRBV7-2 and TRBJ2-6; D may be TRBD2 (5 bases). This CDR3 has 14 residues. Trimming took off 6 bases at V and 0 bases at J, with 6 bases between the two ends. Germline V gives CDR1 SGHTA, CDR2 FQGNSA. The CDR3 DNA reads TGTGCCAGCAGTAGCGTCTCTGGGGCCAACGTCCTGACTTTC. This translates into CASSSVSGANVLTF.